What follows are 5 T cell receptor beta chains derived from one specimen sequenced in a study of cytomegalovirus exposure and HLA in healthy donors. The PCR had 60 Vbeta and 13 Jbeta primers. TCRdb's table, derived via immunoSEQ multiplex PCR, lists solely in-frame clones and lacks some. The table records about 200,000 clones, approximately 78% of them present only once. The sequenced sample consisted of PBMCs. Receptors originate from a woman under 30 in good health and CMV-seronegative.

The count of this clone is one. The chain has TRBV5-8 and TRBJ2-7, with a possible D match to TRBD2 (6 bases). This CDR3 region has 14 residues. Germline CDR1 SGHTS, CDR2 YDEGEE. The V gene lost 4 bases and the J gene lost 5 bases, with 16 bases spanning the gap. The CDR3 is CASSPTAGSHEQYV. The CDR3 DNA reads as TGTGCCAGCAGCCCCACGGCGGGGTCCCACGAGCAGTACGTC.

The chain combines TRBV10-2 with TRBJ1-1; D perhaps matches TRBD1 (6 bases). Germline V lookup: CDR1 WSHSY, CDR2 SAAADI. V lost 4 bases to trimming and J lost 1 base, with 7 bases between them. CDR3 length: 13 residues. In DNA form, the CDR3 reads TGCGCCAGCAGTGTGGGACAGAACACTGAAGCTTTCTTT. Its translation is CASSVGQNTEAFF.

This sequence joins TRBV11-3 and TRBJ2-5; a weak D match, TRBD2 (5 bases). Germline-derived CDR1 and CDR2 are SGHNT and YENEEA. The CDR3 totals 13 residues. V lost 0 bases and J lost 6, with 8 bases in between. The CDR3 region has the DNA TGTGCCAGCAGCTTAGACGGGGTTCAGACCCAGTACTTC. Translation: CASSLDGVQTQYF.

This chain uses TRBV30 with TRBJ2-2; 8 bases are shared with TRBD2. This CDR3 has 15 amino acids. Germline V lookup: CDR1 GTSNPN, CDR2 SVGIG (reference sequence). With V trimmed by 0 bases and J by 4 bases, 4 bases remained unmatched. The CDR3 coding sequence is TGTGCCTGGAGTGTACTGACTAGCGCCACCGGGGAGCTGTTTTTT. It codes for CAWSVLTSATGELFF.

V is TRBV5-4 and J is TRBJ1-6; weak D call: TRBD1 (5 bases). Germline V gene data show CDR1 as SGHNT and CDR2 as YYREEE (reference sequence). The germline V and J ends were trimmed by 4 bases and 6 bases, with 8 bases remaining between them. The CDR3 contains 13 residues. Here the CDR3 reads CASSQGANSPLHF. The CDR3, as DNA: TGTGCCAGCAGCCAAGGGGCTAATTCACCCCTCCACTTT.